Presented here are 2 T cell receptor beta chains from one specimen sequenced in a study of blood T cell repertoires in COVID-19. Clones were sequenced by immunoSEQ multiplex PCR, and TCRdb holds only the in-frame ones, with some missing. The sample carries about 74,000 clones, 90% to 95% recorded once. Material: peripheral blood. The receptors were gathered from a man aged 45-65 years with COVID-19, enrolled during active disease.

This chain connects TRBV7-8 to TRBJ1-3; TRBD1 aligns across 7 bases. CDR1 and CDR2 (germline): SGHVS, FQNEAQ. The trim removed 2 bases at V and 2 bases at J, leaving 0 bases unmatched. The CDR3 consists of 14 residues. The CDR3 DNA sequence: TGTGCCAGCAGCTTAACAGGGGCTGGAAACACCATATATTTT. Its protein product is CASSLTGAGNTIYF.

The rearrangement links TRBV29-1 to TRBJ2-7; D might be TRBD1 (6 bases). Trimming removed 7 bases at V and 6 bases at J, with 16 bases between. The V gene's germline CDR1 is SQVTM and CDR2 ANQGSEA. This CDR3 comprises 12 residues. The CDR3 bases are TGCAGCGCCGCAGGGGATTCAGGCGAGCAGTACGTC. Residues: CSAAGDSGEQYV.